Included here is one T cell receptor (beta chain) sequence, with context. Antigen unknown. The data stem from a study of T cell responses to AZD1222 COVID-19 vaccine. Germline V CDR1 and CDR2: MNHEY, SVGAGI. The CDR3 contains 12 residues. The V end lost 4 bases, the J end lost 6 bases, and 8 bases lay between the germline ends. The assay was immunoSEQ multiplex PCR, and TCRdb's table has in-frame clones only and misses some. This repertoire shows more than 110,000 clones, around 92% found once; its top ten account for around 3.5%. Study-wide points: Only 5 to 7 AZD1222 recipients were seropositive at baseline.

The TCR sequence derives from an adult who received the AZD1222 COVID-19 vaccine. The specimen was peripheral blood, collected 28 days after the second AZD1222 dose. V usage is TRBV6-5 and J usage is TRBJ2-3; D call uncertain. The CDR3 DNA follows: TGTGCCAGCAGTTCGAACGCTGATACGCAGTATTTT. Translated, it gives CASSSNADTQYF.